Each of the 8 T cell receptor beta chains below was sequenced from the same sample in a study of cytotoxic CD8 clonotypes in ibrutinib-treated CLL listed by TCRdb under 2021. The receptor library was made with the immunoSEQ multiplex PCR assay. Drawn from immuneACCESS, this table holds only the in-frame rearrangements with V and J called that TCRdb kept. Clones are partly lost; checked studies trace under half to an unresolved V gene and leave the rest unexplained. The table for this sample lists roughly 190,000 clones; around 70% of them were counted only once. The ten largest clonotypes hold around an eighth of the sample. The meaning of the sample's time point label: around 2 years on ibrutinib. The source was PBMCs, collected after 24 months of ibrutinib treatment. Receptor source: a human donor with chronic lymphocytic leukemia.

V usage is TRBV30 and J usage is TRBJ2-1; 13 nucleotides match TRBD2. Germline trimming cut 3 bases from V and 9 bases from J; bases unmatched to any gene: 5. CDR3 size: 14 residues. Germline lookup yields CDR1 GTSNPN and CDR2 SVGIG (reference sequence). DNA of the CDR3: TGTGCCTGGAGCGGACTAGCGGGAGCGGGTGAGCAGTTCTTC. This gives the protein CAWSGLAGAGEQFF.

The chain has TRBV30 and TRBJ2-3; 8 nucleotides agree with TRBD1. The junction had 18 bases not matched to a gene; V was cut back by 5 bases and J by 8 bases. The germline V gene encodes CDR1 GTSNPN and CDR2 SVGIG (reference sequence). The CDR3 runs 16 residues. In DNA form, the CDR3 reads TGTGCCTGGGGCGAAGTCAGGGGGCAGGGCGAAGGTACGCAGTATTTT. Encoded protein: CAWGEVRGQGEGTQYF.

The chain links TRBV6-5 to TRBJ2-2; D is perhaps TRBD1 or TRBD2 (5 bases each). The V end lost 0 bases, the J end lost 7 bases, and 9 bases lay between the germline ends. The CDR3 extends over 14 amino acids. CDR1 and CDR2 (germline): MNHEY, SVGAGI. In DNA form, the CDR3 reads TGTGCCAGCAGTTACTCAGGGGAGTTCGGGGAGCTGTTTTTT. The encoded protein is CASSYSGEFGELFF.

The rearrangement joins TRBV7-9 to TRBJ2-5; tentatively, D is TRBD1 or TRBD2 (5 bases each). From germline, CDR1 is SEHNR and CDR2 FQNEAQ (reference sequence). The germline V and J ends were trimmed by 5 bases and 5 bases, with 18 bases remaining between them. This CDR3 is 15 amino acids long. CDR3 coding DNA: TGTGCCAGCAGCGGGGGAGATTTTTTGCAGGAGACCCAGTACTTC. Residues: CASSGGDFLQETQYF.

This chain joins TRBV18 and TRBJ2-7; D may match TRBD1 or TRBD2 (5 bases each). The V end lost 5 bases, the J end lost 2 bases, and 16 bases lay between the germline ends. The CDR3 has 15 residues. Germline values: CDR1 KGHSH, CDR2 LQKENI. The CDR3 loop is CASSETAGATYEQYF. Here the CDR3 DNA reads TGTGCCAGCTCAGAAACCGCCGGGGCAACCTACGAGCAGTACTTC.

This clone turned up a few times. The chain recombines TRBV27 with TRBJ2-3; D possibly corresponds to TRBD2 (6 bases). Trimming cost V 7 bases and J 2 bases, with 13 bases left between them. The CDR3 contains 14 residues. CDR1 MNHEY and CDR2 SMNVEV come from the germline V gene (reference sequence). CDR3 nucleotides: TGTGCCAGCACGGGGGTGAGGTCCACAGATACGCAGTATTTT. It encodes CASTGVRSTDTQYF.

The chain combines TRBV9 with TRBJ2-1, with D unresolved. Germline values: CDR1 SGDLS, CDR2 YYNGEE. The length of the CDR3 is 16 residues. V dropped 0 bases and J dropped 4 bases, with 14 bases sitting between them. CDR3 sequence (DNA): TGTGCCAGCAGCGTAGGGAGTGGGCTAGAATACAATGAGCAGTTCTTC. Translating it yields CASSVGSGLEYNEQFF.

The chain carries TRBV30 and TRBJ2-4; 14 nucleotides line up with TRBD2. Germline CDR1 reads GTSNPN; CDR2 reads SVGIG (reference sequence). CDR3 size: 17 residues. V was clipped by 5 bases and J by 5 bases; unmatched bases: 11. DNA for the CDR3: TGTGCCTGGGTCTCGGGACTAGCGGGAGCCCCCCAAAACATTCAGTACTTC. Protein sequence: CAWVSGLAGAPQNIQYF.